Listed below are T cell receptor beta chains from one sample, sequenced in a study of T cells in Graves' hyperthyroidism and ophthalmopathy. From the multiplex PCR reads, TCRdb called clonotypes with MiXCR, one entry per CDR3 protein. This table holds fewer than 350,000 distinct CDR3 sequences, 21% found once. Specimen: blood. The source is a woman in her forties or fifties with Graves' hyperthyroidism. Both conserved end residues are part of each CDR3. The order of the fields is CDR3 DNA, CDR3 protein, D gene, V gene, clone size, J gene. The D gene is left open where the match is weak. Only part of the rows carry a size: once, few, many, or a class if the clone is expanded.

TGTGCCAGCAGCTTAGTATGGGGCCAAGAGACCCAGTACTTC	CASSLVWGQETQYF	.	TRBV7-2	many	TRBJ2-5
TGCGCCAGCAGCTTGGGGACAATCAACACCGGGGAGCTGTTTTTT	CASSLGTINTGELFF	.	TRBV5-1	many	TRBJ2-2
TGTGCCAGCAGCTTACAGGGAACCCACACTGAAGCTTTCTTT	CASSLQGTHTEAFF	.	TRBV7-9	many	TRBJ1-1
TGTGCCAGCAGCGGAGGACAGGGGGCGGCAGCTAATGAAAAACTGTTTTTT	CASSGGQGAAANEKLFF	TRBD1	TRBV7-9	.	TRBJ1-4
TGTGCCGTTTCATGGGGGAACACTGAAGCTTTCTTT	CAVSWGNTEAFF	.	TRBV3-1	many	TRBJ1-1
TGTGCCAGCAGTTCGTATCAGGCTCAGGGGTTCCAGCAGTACTTC	CASSSYQAQGFQQYF	.	TRBV28	many	TRBJ2-7
TGTGCCAGCAGCTCCGAAATGAAGACAGGGGACTGGGAGCAGTACTTC	CASSSEMKTGDWEQYF	TRBD1	TRBV7-8	.	TRBJ2-7
TGTGCCAGCAGGCCCGGGGGTAATGAAAAACTGTTTTTT	CASRPGGNEKLFF	.	TRBV7-9	.	TRBJ1-4
TGCAGTGCTCCGGGACTGGATAGCAATCAGCCCCAGCATTTT	CSAPGLDSNQPQHF	.	TRBV20-1	.	TRBJ1-5
TGTGCCAGCAGCGTAGCTTCGCGGGAGACCCAGTACTTC	CASSVASRETQYF	.	TRBV9	.	TRBJ2-5
TGTGCCAGCAGTCCGGTAGCTGACGGGAAAGATACGCAGTATTTT	CASSPVADGKDTQYF	.	TRBV2	many	TRBJ2-3
TGTGCCAGCAGTCCAAGGACAGGGGGTTTCTATGGCTACACCTTC	CASSPRTGGFYGYTF	TRBD1	TRBV28	many	TRBJ1-2
TGCGCCAGCAGCTTGGAGCAGCGGTTCCCCTACGAGCAGTACTTC	CASSLEQRFPYEQYF	.	TRBV5-1	many	TRBJ2-7
TGTGCCAGCAGTGCCCCAAAGGGCAATTCACCCCTCCACTTT	CASSAPKGNSPLHF	.	TRBV6-1	many	TRBJ1-6
TGTGCCAGCAAATCGAGCACCGGGGAGCTGTTTTTT	CASKSSTGELFF	.	TRBV7-9	.	TRBJ2-2
TGTGCCAGCAGCCCCCAGGGGTTCACCGGGGAGCTGTTTTTT	CASSPQGFTGELFF	.	TRBV7-2	few	TRBJ2-2
TGCAGTGCCAATCGGGACAAAGAGACCCAGTACTTC	CSANRDKETQYF	.	TRBV20-1	many	TRBJ2-5
TGTGCCTGGGGTGTGTCGCATGGGGAGCAGTACTTC	CAWGVSHGEQYF	.	TRBV30	many	TRBJ2-7
TGTGCCCGCAGTTACCCGCCCCGGGCAGGGGGCGACTATGGCTACACCTTC	CARSYPPRAGGDYGYTF	TRBD1	TRBV6-5	few	TRBJ1-2
TGCAGCGTGCAGGGGGCTGCAAGCTACACCTTC	CSVQGAASYTF	TRBD1	TRBV29-1	few	TRBJ1-2